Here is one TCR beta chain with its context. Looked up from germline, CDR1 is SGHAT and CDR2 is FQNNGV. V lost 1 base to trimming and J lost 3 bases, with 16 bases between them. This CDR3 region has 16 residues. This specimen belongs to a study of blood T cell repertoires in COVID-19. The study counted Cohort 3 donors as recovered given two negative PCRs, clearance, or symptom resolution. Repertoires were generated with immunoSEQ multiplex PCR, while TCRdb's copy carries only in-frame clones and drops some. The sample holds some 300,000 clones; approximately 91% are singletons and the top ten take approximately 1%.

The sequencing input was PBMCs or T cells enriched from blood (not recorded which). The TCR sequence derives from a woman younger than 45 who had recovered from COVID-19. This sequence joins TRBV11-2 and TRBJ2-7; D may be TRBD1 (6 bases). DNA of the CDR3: TGTGCCAGCAGCTTAGCAAGGACAGAAATTTTCTACGAGCAGTACTTC. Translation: CASSLARTEIFYEQYF.